These 9 T cell receptor beta chains were all obtained from the same sample, sequenced in a study of circulating and synovial CD4+ cells in juvenile arthritis. Clones were read by immunoSEQ multiplex PCR, and TCRdb kept only the in-frame ones, dropping some. Among approximately 1,900 clones, 90% were seen once, and the ten largest hold just under 3%. The sample was HLA-DR+ CD4+ T cells from blood. Subset reported: circulating pathogenic-like lymphocytes, sorted as HLA-DR+CD14-CD3+CD4+CD25low/- blood T cells. The receptors come from a human patient with juvenile idiopathic arthritis. Some clones in this sample may be carry-over from other donors' samples.

The chain carries TRBV7-2 and TRBJ2-7, with D perhaps matching TRBD2 (6 bases). The CDR3 totals 14 residues. The V gene's germline CDR1 is SGHTA and CDR2 FQGNSA. Trimming removed 2 bases at V and 6 bases at J, with 14 bases between. The CDR3 spells CASSLFGGKGEQYF. As DNA, the CDR3 is TGTGCCAGCAGCTTATTCGGGGGAAAGGGCGAGCAGTACTTC.

The chain carries TRBV7-9 and TRBJ1-1, with a possible D match to TRBD1 (5 bases). Trimming pared 5 bases from V and 1 base from J, leaving 8 bases between. There are 13 residues in the CDR3. Germline V gene lookup returns CDR1 SEHNR and CDR2 FQNEAQ (reference sequence). This CDR3 is CASSLGQNTEAFF. The CDR3 DNA reads TGTGCCAGCAGCCTCGGACAGAACACTGAAGCTTTCTTT.

The CDR3 sequence is CASSRGGLAGNNEQFF. DNA of the CDR3: TGCGCCAGCAGCCGGGGGGGACTAGCGGGCAACAATGAGCAGTTCTTC. This rearrangement joins TRBV4-1 to TRBJ2-1; 12 nucleotides agree with TRBD2. This CDR3 spans 16 amino acids. The trim removed 4 bases at V and 5 bases at J, leaving 6 bases unmatched. Per the germline V gene, CDR1 is MGHRA and CDR2 is YSYEKL.

This clone was counted between two and nine times. The same CDR3 also results from other DNA sequences found in this sample. This sequence joins TRBV10-3 and TRBJ1-3, with unresolved D. V was cut by 0 bases and J by 0 bases, with 30 bases left in between. The CDR3 totals 23 residues. Germline V gene data show CDR1 as ENHRY and CDR2 as SYGVKD. The CDR3 reads CAISESSPVLYELPTISGNTIYF. Written as DNA, the CDR3 is TGTGCCATCAGTGAGTCGAGCCCCGTTCTATATGAACTACCGACCATCTCTGGAAACACCATATATTTT.

Notes on this clone: The CDR3 ends on some other residue instead of the conserved phenylalanine or tryptophan, so this is likely a read error. This chain joins TRBV29-1 and TRBJ2-7; TRBD2 aligns across 12 bases. V lost 7 bases, J lost 3 bases, and 13 bases stayed unmatched. The length of the CDR3 is 16 residues. Germline values: CDR1 SQVTM, CDR2 ANQGSEA. The CDR3 bases are TGCAGCGCTCTTTCGGTAGGGACTAGCGGGCGCTACGAGCAGTACTCC. Protein sequence: CSALSVGTSGRYEQYS.

The CDR3 DNA is TGTGCCAGCAGCCAAGATACCCAGGGTTTGGTCGCAACTAATGAAAAACTGTTTTTT. This encodes CASSQDTQGLVATNEKLFF. This chain links TRBV4-2 with TRBJ1-4; D is perhaps TRBD1 (5 bases). Per the germline V gene, CDR1 is LGHNA and CDR2 is YNFKEQ. The V end lost 0 bases, the J end lost 0 bases, and 17 bases lay between the germline ends. This CDR3 has 19 residues.

As to this clone: The junction and the germline gene differ at one end; a read error may be behind it. The rearrangement uses TRBV4-1 and TRBJ1-1; 8 nucleotides align to TRBD1. The CDR3 length is 15 residues. Germline CDR1 is MGHRA and CDR2 is YSYEKL. CDR3 sequence (DNA): TGCGCCAGCAGCCAGGACAGGGTGAGGGGCACTGAAGCTCTCTTT. Its protein product is CASSQDRVRGTEALF.

The chain combines TRBV2 with TRBJ2-2, with 8 nucleotides matching TRBD2. There are 15 residues in the CDR3. The V and J ends lost 7 bases and 5 bases, in that order; junction bases with no gene match: 9. Germline V gene data show CDR1 as SNHLY and CDR2 as FYNNEI. The CDR3 region has the DNA TGTGCCAGCATTCCGAGCGGGAGTGGGACCGGGGAGCTGTTTTTT. It specifies CASIPSGSGTGELFF. Combining the CDR3 with reference TRBV2 and TRBJ2-2 gives the whole variable domain EPEVTQTPSHQVTQMGQEVILRCVPISNHLYFYWYRQILGQKVEFLVSFYNNEISEKSEIFDDQFSVERPDGSNFTLKIRSTKLEDSAMYFCASIPSGSGTGELFFGEGSRLTVL.

The V gene is TRBV19, the J gene TRBJ2-7, with 7 bases fitting TRBD1. The germline V gene has CDR1 LNHDA and CDR2 SQIVND (reference sequence). The CDR3 is 17 amino acids. Trimming took 3 bases from V and 3 from J; bases not matched to a gene: 14. This CDR3 is CASSIGQFDRVIYEQYF. In DNA, the CDR3 is TGTGCCAGTAGTATTGGTCAGTTCGACAGGGTGATCTACGAGCAGTACTTC.